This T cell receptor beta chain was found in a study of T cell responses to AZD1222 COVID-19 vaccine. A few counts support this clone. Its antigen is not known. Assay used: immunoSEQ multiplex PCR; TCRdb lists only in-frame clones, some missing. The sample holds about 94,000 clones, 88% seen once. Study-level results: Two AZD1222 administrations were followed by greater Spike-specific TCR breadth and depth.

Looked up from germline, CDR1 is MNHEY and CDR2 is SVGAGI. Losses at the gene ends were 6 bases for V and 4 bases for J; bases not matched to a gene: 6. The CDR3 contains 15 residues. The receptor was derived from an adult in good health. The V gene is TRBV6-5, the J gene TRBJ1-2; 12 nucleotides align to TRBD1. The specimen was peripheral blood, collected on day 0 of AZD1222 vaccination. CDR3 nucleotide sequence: TGTGCCAGCAGGGAGCCGGGACAGGGGGCCTATGGCTACACCTTC. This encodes CASREPGQGAYGYTF.